Shown below are 2 T cell receptor beta chains from a single sample sequenced in a study of blood T cells in healthy people across ages. Then a second PCR, running roughly 7 to 12 cycles, was carried out with a sample-barcoded 5' primer and a J-beta primer mix. MiXCR, applied by TCRdb to the 5' RACE reads, yields one record per CDR3 protein. The table lists hundreds of thousands of distinct CDR3 sequences, under 55% of them singletons, with approximately 20% in the top ten. The sequencing input was blood. All receptors derive from a man aged 60 to 69 in good health.

The genes are TRBV5-1 and TRBJ2-1; D tentatively reads TRBD1 or TRBD2 (5 bases each). The J call is in doubt because the DNA end fits TRBJ2-7 better. CDR1 and CDR2 (germline): SGHRS, YFSETQ. The length of the CDR3 is 15 residues. The DNA for the CDR3 is TGCGCCAGCAGCTTGGAAGGGACCAGCTACAATGAGCAGTACTTC. It yields the protein CASSLEGTSYNEQYF.

The table lists this clonotype with a few counts. V is TRBV20-1 and J is TRBJ2-5; 10 nucleotides align to TRBD1. The CDR3 sequence is 16 residues long. The junction had 8 bases not matched to a gene; V was cut back by 3 bases and J by 1 base. CDR1 is DFQATT, CDR2 SNEGSKA, per germline (reference sequence). CDR3 loop: CSASLGDRGGQETQYF. The CDR3 DNA sequence: TGCAGTGCTAGCTTAGGGGACAGGGGAGGCCAAGAGACCCAGTACTTC.